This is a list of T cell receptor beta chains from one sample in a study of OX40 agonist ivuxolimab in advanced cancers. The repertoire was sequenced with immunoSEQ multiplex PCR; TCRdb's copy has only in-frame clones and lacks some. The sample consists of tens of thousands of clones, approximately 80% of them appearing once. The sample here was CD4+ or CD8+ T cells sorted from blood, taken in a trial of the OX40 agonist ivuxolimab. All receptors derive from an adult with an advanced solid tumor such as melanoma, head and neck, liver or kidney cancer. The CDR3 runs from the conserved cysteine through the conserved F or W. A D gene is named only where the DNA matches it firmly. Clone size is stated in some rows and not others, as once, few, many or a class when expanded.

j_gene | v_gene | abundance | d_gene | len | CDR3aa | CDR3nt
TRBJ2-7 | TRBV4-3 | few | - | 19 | CASSQILLSGRAEFYEQYF | TGCGCCAGCAGCCAAATACTTCTCTCCGGAAGGGCCGAATTCTACGAGCAGTACTTC
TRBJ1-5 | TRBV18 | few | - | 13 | CASSPAVDQPQHF | TGTGCCAGCTCACCAGCAGTAGATCAGCCCCAGCATTTT
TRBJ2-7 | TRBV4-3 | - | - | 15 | CASSQGTQSSYEQYF | TGCGCCAGCAGCCAGGGGACACAGTCCTCCTACGAGCAGTACTTC
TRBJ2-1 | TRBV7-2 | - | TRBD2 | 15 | CASSLGSGSYNEQFF | TGTGCCAGCAGCTTAGGTAGCGGGAGCTACAATGAGCAGTTCTTC
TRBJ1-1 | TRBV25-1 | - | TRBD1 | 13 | CASSIQGGTEAFF | TGTGCCAGCAGTATTCAGGGGGGCACTGAAGCTTTCTTT
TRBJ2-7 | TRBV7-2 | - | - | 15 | CASSLVPGIGDEQYF | TGTGCCAGCAGCTTAGTACCGGGAATAGGGGACGAGCAGTACTTC
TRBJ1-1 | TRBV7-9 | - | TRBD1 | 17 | CASSRYPGGEANTEAFF | TGTGCCAGCAGCAGATACCCAGGGGGCGAGGCGAACACTGAAGCTTTCTTT
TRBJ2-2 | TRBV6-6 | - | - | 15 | CASRSSWGQTGELFF | TGTGCCAGCAGATCAAGTTGGGGGCAAACCGGGGAGCTGTTTTTT
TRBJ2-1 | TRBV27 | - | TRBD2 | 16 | CASSWASGKYYNEQFF | TGTGCCAGCAGTTGGGCTAGCGGGAAGTACTACAATGAGCAGTTCTTC
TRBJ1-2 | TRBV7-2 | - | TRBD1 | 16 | CASSLGGQVSHYGYTF | TGTGCCAGCAGCTTAGGGGGACAGGTGTCTCACTATGGCTACACCTTC
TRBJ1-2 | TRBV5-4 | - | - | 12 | CASSSDAFGYTF | TGTGCCAGCAGCTCGGACGCTTTCGGCTACACCTTC
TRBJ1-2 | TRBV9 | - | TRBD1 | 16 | CASSVGGTGGTYGYTF | TGTGCCAGCAGCGTAGGAGGGACAGGGGGGACCTATGGCTACACCTTC
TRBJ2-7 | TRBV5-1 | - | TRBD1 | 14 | CASSPRQGADEQYF | TGCGCCAGCAGCCCAAGACAGGGGGCGGACGAGCAGTACTTC
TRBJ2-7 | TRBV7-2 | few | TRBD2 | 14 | CASSLTSGGDEQYF | TGTGCCAGCAGCTTAACAAGCGGGGGCGACGAGCAGTACTTC
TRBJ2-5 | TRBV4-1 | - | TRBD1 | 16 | CASSRTQGALGETQYF | TGCGCCAGCAGCCGGACGCAGGGGGCGCTTGGGGAGACCCAGTACTTC
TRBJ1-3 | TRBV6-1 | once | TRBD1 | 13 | CASVRQGGNTIYF | TGTGCCAGCGTTCGACAGGGTGGAAACACCATATATTTT
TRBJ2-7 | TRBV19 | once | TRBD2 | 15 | CASSIEGSGSNEQYF | TGTGCCAGTAGTATAGAAGGTAGCGGGAGTAACGAGCAGTACTTC
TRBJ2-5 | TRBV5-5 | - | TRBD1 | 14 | CASSAQGAGETQYF | TGTGCCAGCAGCGCACAGGGGGCTGGAGAGACCCAGTACTTC
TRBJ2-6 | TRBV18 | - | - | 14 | CASKRESGANVLTF | TGTGCCAGTAAAAGGGAATCTGGGGCCAACGTCCTGACTTTC
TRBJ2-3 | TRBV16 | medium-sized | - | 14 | CASSQVAVTDTQYF | TGTGCCAGCAGCCAAGTCGCGGTTACAGATACGCAGTATTTT
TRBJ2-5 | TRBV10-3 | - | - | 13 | CAITPGIQETQYF | TGTGCCATCACCCCAGGTATCCAAGAGACCCAGTACTTC
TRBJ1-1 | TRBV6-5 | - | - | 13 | CASSPIAITEAFF | TGTGCCAGCAGCCCGATCGCGATTACTGAAGCTTTCTTT
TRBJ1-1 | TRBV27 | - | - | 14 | CASSTGLLNTEAFF | TGTGCCAGCAGTACCGGACTCTTGAACACTGAAGCTTTCTTT
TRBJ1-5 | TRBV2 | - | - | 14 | CASSEVYSNQPQHF | TGTGCCAGCAGTGAAGTATATAGCAATCAGCCCCAGCATTTT
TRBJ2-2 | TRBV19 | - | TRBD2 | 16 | CTSSIELAVNTGELFF | TGTACCAGTAGTATAGAACTAGCGGTTAACACCGGGGAGCTGTTTTTT
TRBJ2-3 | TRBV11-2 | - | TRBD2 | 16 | CASSLHWRGVTDTQYF | TGTGCCAGCAGCTTACATTGGCGGGGGGTCACAGATACGCAGTATTTT
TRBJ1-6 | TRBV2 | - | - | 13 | CASKRTVNSPLHF | TGTGCCAGCAAAAGGACAGTTAATTCACCCCTCCACTTT
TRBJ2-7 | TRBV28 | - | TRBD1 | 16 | CASSFGGSGQGIGQYF | TGTGCCAGCAGTTTTGGGGGGTCTGGACAGGGTATAGGGCAGTACTTC
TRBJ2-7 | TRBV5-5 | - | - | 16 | CASRARTGTATYEQYF | TGTGCCAGCAGAGCCCGTACCGGGACGGCGACCTACGAGCAGTACTTC
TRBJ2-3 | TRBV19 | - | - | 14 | CASSPRQQADTQYF | TGTGCCAGTAGTCCTCGACAGCAGGCAGATACGCAGTATTTT
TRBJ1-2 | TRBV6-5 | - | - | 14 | CASSPGSGHYGYTF | TGTGCCAGTTCACCGGGCTCCGGGCACTATGGCTACACCTTC